These 13 T cell receptor beta chains originate from one sample sequenced in a study of patients and donors after allogeneic stem cell transplantation. TCRdb used MiXCR to reprocess the RT-PCR reads, holding one entry per CDR3 protein. The repertoire consists of about 87,000 distinct CDR3 sequences, with just under 5% occurring once and the leading ten covering 2% to 3%. Material for sequencing was blood, either unsorted or a sorted T cell fraction (not recorded which). These receptors were obtained from a human donor who was either an allogeneic HSCT recipient or a stem cell or donor lymphocyte infusion donor (not recorded which). It is not recorded whose cells these are; they may come from a transplant donor.

This clonotype showed up many times. DNA for the CDR3: TGCAGTGCTAGAGGGGACAGGGGTAGTTACGGTGGCTACACCTTC. Its translation: CSARGDRGSYGGYTF. The genes are TRBV20-1 and TRBJ1-2; 10 bases map to TRBD1. The V gene end was trimmed by 1 base and the J gene end by 7 bases; junction bases not matched to a gene: 9. The CDR3 consists of 15 residues. Germline V lookup: CDR1 DFQATT, CDR2 SNEGSKA (reference sequence).

This rearrangement joins TRBV5-5 to TRBJ1-2; a possible D gene is TRBD1 (6 bases). The CDR3 sequence is 14 residues long. The germline V gene has CDR1 SGHKS and CDR2 YYEKEE (reference sequence). The V gene lost 4 bases and the J gene lost 4 bases, with 14 bases spanning the gap. In DNA form, the CDR3 reads TGTGCCAGCAGCGGGCGGACAGCGGGCTATGGCTACACCTTC. Its translation is CASSGRTAGYGYTF.

The chain joins TRBV4-1 to TRBJ2-7; 8 bases match TRBD2. With 2 bases clipped from V and 3 bases from J, the junction kept 6 bases outside the gene matches. Germline V lookup: CDR1 MGHRA, CDR2 YSYEKL. This CDR3 region has 15 residues. The CDR3 here is CASSQSVAGLYEQYF. Written as DNA, the CDR3 is TGCGCCAGCAGCCAATCCGTAGCGGGACTCTACGAGCAGTACTTC.

The sample holds many counts of this clonotype. CDR3 amino acids: CASSQADGPETQYF. The CDR3 DNA reads TGTGCCAGCAGCCAAGCGGACGGGCCAGAGACCCAGTACTTC. The chain recombines TRBV4-2 with TRBJ2-5, with D uncertain. From germline, CDR1 is LGHNA and CDR2 YNFKEQ. This CDR3 has 14 residues. Trimming pared 1 base from V and 4 bases from J, leaving 10 bases between.

Ten or more counts support this clonotype. This chain connects TRBV5-1 to TRBJ2-2; possible D gene TRBD2, 6 bases. Germline loops: CDR1 SGHRS, CDR2 YFSETQ. The CDR3 sequence is 13 residues long. V lost 5 bases, J lost 4 bases, and 9 bases lay in between. The CDR3 loop is CASRYGSTGELFF. The CDR3 bases are TGCGCCAGCAGATACGGGAGCACCGGGGAGCTGTTTTTT.

This clonotype was seen repeatedly, ten times or more. The chain recombines TRBV2 with TRBJ2-7, with a weak D call TRBD1 (6 bases). The CDR3 is made up of 15 amino acids. The V end lost 10 bases, the J end lost 3 bases, and 22 bases lay between the germline ends. Germline V gene data show CDR1 as SNHLY and CDR2 as FYNNEI. The CDR3 protein is CANTPRDTAGYEQYF. In DNA form, the CDR3 reads TGTGCCAACACTCCCCGGGACACCGCCGGCTACGAGCAGTACTTC.

The chain employs TRBV5-1 and TRBJ2-6; D remains unclear. The CDR3 length is 15 residues. Deletions cut 4 bases from V and 0 bases from J, with 8 bases between. CDR1 is SGHRS, CDR2 YFSETQ, per germline. CDR3 nucleotides: TGCGCCAGCAGCCCATCCGGCTCTGGGGCCAACGTCCTGACTTTC. Protein: CASSPSGSGANVLTF.

This clonotype was seen many times. The chain links TRBV2 to TRBJ1-1; a possible D gene is TRBD1 (5 bases). The germline V gene has CDR1 SNHLY and CDR2 FYNNEI. Trimming took 1 base from V and 3 from J, leaving 9 bases between them. The CDR3 totals 14 residues. The CDR3 sequence: CASSEVAGYTEAFF. The CDR3 DNA is TGTGCCAGCAGTGAAGTCGCAGGGTACACTGAAGCTTTCTTT.

The table lists this clonotype with a few counts. This chain connects TRBV7-9 to TRBJ2-3; no clear D. Deletions cut 1 base from V and 8 bases from J, with 4 bases between. The CDR3 spans 11 residues. The germline V gene encodes CDR1 SEHNR and CDR2 FQNEAQ (reference sequence). The CDR3 bases are TGTGCCAGCAGCTTAGACTTTACGCAGTATTTT. Translating it yields CASSLDFTQYF.

This clonotype is deemed medium-sized. The chain has TRBV7-9 and TRBJ2-7; TRBD2 matches at 8 bases. CDR3 length: 14 amino acids. With V trimmed by 6 bases and J by 0 bases, 4 bases remained unmatched. Germline V CDR1 and CDR2: SEHNR, FQNEAQ (reference sequence). CDR3 in DNA: TGTGCCAGCAGTTTTACTAGCGGCTCCTACGAGCAGTACTTC. Protein product: CASSFTSGSYEQYF.

This clonotype was counted at least ten times. CDR3 bases: TGTGCCAGTAGAGAACGAGGCACAGATACGCAGTATTTT. Translation: CASRERGTDTQYF. The chain recombines TRBV19 with TRBJ2-3; unclear D gene. Germline V CDR1 and CDR2: LNHDA, SQIVND (reference sequence). The CDR3 is 13 residues long. The V end lost 6 bases, the J end lost 1 base, and 8 bases lay between the germline ends.

This clonotype appeared many times. The J gene is TRBJ1-5, the V gene TRBV12-3 or TRBV12-4, with D unresolved. V gave up 3 bases and J gave up 2 bases, with 2 bases separating them. The CDR3 is 12 amino acids. The CDR3 here is CASSFGNQPQHF. The CDR3 DNA follows: TGTGCCAGCAGTTTTGGCAATCAGCCCCAGCATTTT.

This chain connects TRBV11-2 to TRBJ2-5; D might be TRBD2 (7 bases). Trimming took 1 base from V and 5 from J, leaving 14 bases between them. The germline CDR1 and CDR2 sequences are SGHAT and FQNNGV. The CDR3 totals 15 residues. The DNA of the CDR3 is TGTGCCAGCAGCTTAGCGGGGGGCCGGGGGGAGACCCAGTACTTC. Translated: CASSLAGGRGETQYF.